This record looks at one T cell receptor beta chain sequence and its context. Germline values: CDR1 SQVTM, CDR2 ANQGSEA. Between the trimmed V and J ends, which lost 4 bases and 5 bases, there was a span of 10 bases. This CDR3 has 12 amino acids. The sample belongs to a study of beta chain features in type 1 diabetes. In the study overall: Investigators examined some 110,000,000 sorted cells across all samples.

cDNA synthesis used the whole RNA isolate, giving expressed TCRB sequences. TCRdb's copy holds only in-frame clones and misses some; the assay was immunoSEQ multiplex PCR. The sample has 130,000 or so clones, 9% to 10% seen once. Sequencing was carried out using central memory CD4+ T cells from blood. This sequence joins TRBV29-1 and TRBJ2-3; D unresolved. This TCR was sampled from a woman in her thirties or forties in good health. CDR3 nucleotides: TGCAGCGTTGTCCCAGGTGGAGATACGCAGTATTTT. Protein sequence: CSVVPGGDTQYF.